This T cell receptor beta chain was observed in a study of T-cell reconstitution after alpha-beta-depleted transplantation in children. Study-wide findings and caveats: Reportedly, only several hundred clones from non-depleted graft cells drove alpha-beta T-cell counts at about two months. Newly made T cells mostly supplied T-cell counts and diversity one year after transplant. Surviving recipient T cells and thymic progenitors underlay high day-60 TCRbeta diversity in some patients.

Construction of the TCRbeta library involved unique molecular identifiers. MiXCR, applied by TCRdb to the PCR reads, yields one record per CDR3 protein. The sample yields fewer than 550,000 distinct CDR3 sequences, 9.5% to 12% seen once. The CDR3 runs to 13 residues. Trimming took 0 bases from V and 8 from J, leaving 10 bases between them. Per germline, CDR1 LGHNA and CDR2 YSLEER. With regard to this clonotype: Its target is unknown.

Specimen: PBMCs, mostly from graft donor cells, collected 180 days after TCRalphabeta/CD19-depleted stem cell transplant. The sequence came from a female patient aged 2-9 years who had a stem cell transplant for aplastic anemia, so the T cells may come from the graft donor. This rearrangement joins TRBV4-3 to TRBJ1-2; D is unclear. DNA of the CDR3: TGCGCCAGCAGCCAAGATTCCGGGCTCGGCTACACCTTC. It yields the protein CASSQDSGLGYTF.